The next 22 T cell receptor beta chains were all read from a single sample in a study of CD8 T cells in Susac syndrome. RNA was extracted with the RNeasy kit, and a quantity of roughly 0.45 to 1 ug was reverse transcribed using random hexamers. MiXCR was run by TCRdb on the immunoSEQ multiplex PCR reads, yielding one entry per CDR3 protein. This table has 300,000 to 350,000 distinct CDR3 sequences, 92% appearing once. Material for sequencing was CD4+ T cells from PBMCs. The receptor set was obtained from a human donor with multiple sclerosis.

This chain's CDR3 is CAWSNGGATQPQHF. The CDR3 DNA reads as TGTGCCTGGAGTAATGGAGGGGCCACTCAGCCCCAGCATTTT. The rearrangement uses TRBV30 and TRBJ1-5, with D tentatively TRBD1 (5 bases). This CDR3 spans 14 amino acids. Trimming shortened V by 2 bases and J by 6 bases, and 14 bases separated the two germline ends. In germline, CDR1 is GTSNPN, CDR2 SVGIG (reference sequence).

The chain combines TRBV7-9 with TRBJ1-6, with a weak D call TRBD1 (6 bases). This CDR3 is 12 amino acids long. Trimming took 6 bases from V and 10 from J, leaving 10 bases between them. Germline assignment: CDR1 SEHNR and CDR2 FQNEAQ (reference sequence). The CDR3 spells CASSPTGSPLHF. In nucleotides, the CDR3 is TGTGCCAGCAGTCCGACAGGATCACCCCTCCACTTT. The entire variable domain, with the rest obtained from reference TRBV7-9 and TRBJ1-6, is as follows: DTGVSQNPRHKITKRGQNVTFRCDPISEHNRLYWYRQTLGQGPEFLTYFQNEAQLEKSRLLSDRFSAERPKGSFSTLEIQRTEQGDSAMYLCASSPTGSPLHFGNGTRLTVT.

The chain combines TRBV20-1 with TRBJ2-1, with a tentative D call TRBD2 (6 bases). V was clipped by 4 bases and J by 2 bases, with 12 bases between them. Germline V gives CDR1 DFQATT, CDR2 SNEGSKA (reference sequence). The CDR3 has 14 residues. As DNA, the CDR3 is TGCAGTGCTATAAGTACTAGCCCCTACAATGAGCAGTTCTTC. This translates into CSAISTSPYNEQFF.

The chain uses TRBV15 and TRBJ2-4; D is uncertain. CDR1 and CDR2 (germline): LNHNV, YYDKDF (reference sequence). V lost 0 bases and J lost 14, with 17 bases in between. The CDR3 loop spans 14 amino acids. The CDR3 loop is CATSREGIRTREYF. In DNA, the CDR3 is TGTGCCACCAGCAGAGAGGGCATCCGAACCCGAGAGTACTTC.

The rearrangement uses TRBV11-2 and TRBJ2-5; 8 bases are a match to TRBD2. The CDR3 runs 19 residues. Germline V gives CDR1 SGHAT, CDR2 FQNNGV. J lost 6 bases, V lost 0 bases, and 18 bases had no gene match. The CDR3 loop is CASSLEVMLIAGRGKTQYF. In nucleotides, the CDR3 is TGTGCCAGCAGCTTAGAGGTCATGTTGATAGCGGGGCGGGGGAAGACCCAGTACTTC.

The chain is built from TRBV5-1 and TRBJ1-4; D not resolved. This CDR3 region has 16 residues. Trimming took 1 base from V and 8 from J, leaving 18 bases between them. In germline, CDR1 is SGHRS, CDR2 YFSETQ. The CDR3 region has the DNA TGCGCCAGCAGCTTGACGGTATTGGGCGGGGAGGAAAAACTGTTTTTT. Residues: CASSLTVLGGEEKLFF.

This chain joins TRBV9 and TRBJ1-2; the match to TRBD1 covers 7 bases. The germline gives CDR1 SGDLS, CDR2 YYNGEE. The CDR3 is 14 amino acids. With V trimmed by 0 bases and J by 8 bases, 7 bases remained unmatched. Here the CDR3 DNA reads TGTGCCAGCAGCGTAGGGTCAGGGGGTATCGGCTACACCTTC. It codes for CASSVGSGGIGYTF. Filled out from reference TRBV9 and TRBJ1-2, the complete variable domain reads DSGVTQTPKHLITATGQRVTLRCSPRSGDLSVYWYQQSLDQGLQFLIQYYNGEERAKGNILERFSAQQFPDLHSELNLSSLELGDSALYFCASSVGSGGIGYTFGSGTRLTVV.

This clonotype was recorded a few times. V and J are TRBV30 and TRBJ2-1; 7 bases map to TRBD2. Germline values: CDR1 GTSNPN, CDR2 SVGIG (reference sequence). The CDR3 length is 14 residues. With 4 bases clipped from V and 6 bases from J, the junction kept 9 bases outside the gene matches. CDR3 sequence reads: CAWTREALPNEQFF. Written as DNA, the CDR3 is TGTGCCTGGACTCGGGAGGCACTGCCCAATGAGCAGTTCTTC.

Written as DNA, the CDR3 is TGTGCCATCAGTGAGTCTTTGGGGCCGGTGGATACGCAGTATTTT. Protein sequence: CAISESLGPVDTQYF. V is TRBV10-3 and J is TRBJ2-3, with D possibly being TRBD1 (5 bases). The CDR3 length is 15 residues. Trimming took 0 bases from V and 6 from J, leaving 13 bases between them. In germline, CDR1 is ENHRY, CDR2 SYGVKD.

The rearrangement links TRBV6-2 or TRBV6-3 to TRBJ2-3, with 9 bases matching TRBD2. With V trimmed by 0 bases and J by 6 bases, 10 bases remained unmatched. CDR3 size: 17 residues. Germline CDR1 is MNHEY and CDR2 is SVGEGT. CDR3 residues: CASSYSGPSGIYDTQYF. The CDR3 DNA is TGTGCCAGCAGTTACTCGGGGCCTAGCGGGATTTACGATACGCAGTATTTT.

This chain joins TRBV7-6 and TRBJ1-3; tentatively, D is TRBD1 (5 bases). The CDR3 has 13 amino acids. Germline CDR1 reads SGHVS; CDR2 reads FNYEAQ. V gave up 3 bases and J gave up 4 bases, with 7 bases separating them. The chain's CDR3 is CASSFGDGNTIYF. The CDR3 bases are TGTGCCAGCAGCTTCGGGGACGGAAACACCATATATTTT.

The J gene is TRBJ1-4, the V gene TRBV29-1; D remains ambiguous. CDR1 is SQVTM, CDR2 ANQGSEA, per germline. There are 14 residues in the CDR3. V dropped 7 bases and J dropped 0 bases, with 12 bases sitting between them. CDR3: CSGAAVATNEKLFF. The CDR3 nucleotides are TGCAGCGGGGCGGCCGTTGCAACTAATGAAAAACTGTTTTTT.

This sequence joins TRBV29-1 and TRBJ2-7; 7 positions match TRBD2. The CDR3 loop spans 13 amino acids. The junction had 7 bases not matched to a gene; V was cut back by 3 bases and J by 5 bases. Germline V gene data show CDR1 as SQVTM and CDR2 as ANQGSEA. The CDR3 region has the DNA TGCAGCGTTGACGGCGGGAGTAGGGACGAGCAGTACTTC. It is translated as CSVDGGSRDEQYF.

The chain couples TRBV19 to TRBJ1-6; TRBD1 matches at 9 bases. V trimming: 5 bases; J trimming: 7 bases; junction bases outside the gene matches: 6. This CDR3 is built from 15 residues. Germline assignment: CDR1 LNHDA and CDR2 SQIVND (reference sequence). CDR3 sequence: CASSVRDRANSPLHF. In nucleotides, the CDR3 is TGTGCCAGTAGTGTCCGGGACAGGGCCAATTCACCCCTCCACTTT.

The rearrangement joins TRBV5-4 to TRBJ1-2; D possibly corresponds to TRBD1 (6 bases). V was shortened by 0 bases and J by 0 bases, with 9 bases between the two germline ends. The CDR3 extends over 15 amino acids. Germline V lookup: CDR1 SGHNT, CDR2 YYREEE (reference sequence). The CDR3 DNA sequence: TGTGCCAGCAGCTTGGTGGGGGCCCCTAACTATGGCTACACCTTC. Protein sequence: CASSLVGAPNYGYTF.

This chain uses TRBV9 with TRBJ2-4, with 7 bases aligning to TRBD2. This CDR3 has 15 residues. Looked up from germline, CDR1 is SGDLS and CDR2 is YYNGEE. V was clipped by 0 bases and J by 9 bases; unmatched bases: 9. Here the CDR3 reads CASSVEGLVGGIQYF. For the CDR3, the DNA is TGTGCCAGCAGCGTAGAAGGACTAGTGGGGGGCATTCAGTACTTC.

A few counts support this clonotype. The V and J genes are TRBV6-2 or TRBV6-3 and TRBJ2-7; 8 nucleotides align to TRBD1. The J segment lost 2 bases and the V segment lost 8 bases, leaving 5 bases of the junction unmatched. Germline CDR1 MNHEY, CDR2 SVGEGT. This CDR3 has 13 residues. In nucleotides, the CDR3 is TGTGCCAGCGTTCTGGACAGGGCCTACGAGCAGTACTTC. Translated: CASVLDRAYEQYF.

The chain links TRBV7-3 to TRBJ2-1; the D gene is possibly TRBD1 (6 bases). CDR3 length equals 13 residues. V lost 5 bases and J 4 bases, leaving 9 bases between the germline ends. Per the germline V gene, CDR1 is SGHTA and CDR2 is FQGTGA. This CDR3 reads CASSQDRYNEQFF. CDR3 nucleotide sequence: TGTGCCAGCAGCCAGGACAGATACAATGAGCAGTTCTTC.

The chain couples TRBV6-2 or TRBV6-3 to TRBJ1-5; possibly TRBD1 for D (5 bases). CDR3 length: 16 amino acids. CDR1 is MNHEY, CDR2 SVGEGT, per germline. Trimming took 9 bases from V and 0 from J, leaving 18 bases between them. CDR3 amino acids: CASSGLVTYSNQPQHF. The CDR3 DNA is TGTGCCAGTTCGGGACTGGTAACATATAGCAATCAGCCCCAGCATTTT.

This sequence joins TRBV3-1 and TRBJ2-1, with 7 bases aligning to TRBD2. The CDR3 is 15 amino acids. Germline-derived CDR1 and CDR2 are LGHDT and YNNKEL (reference sequence). The V segment lost 1 base and the J segment 8 bases; nucleotides outside the gene matches: 8. In DNA form, the CDR3 reads TGTGCCAGCAGCCAAGCCTATTCGACTAGCCATGAGCAGTTCTTC. It specifies CASSQAYSTSHEQFF.

This clonotype was counted once. In DNA, the CDR3 is TGTGCCTGGAGTGGAAAGGGGAGCGTTGAAAAACTGTTTTTT. Translation gives CAWSGKGSVEKLFF. The chain recombines TRBV30 with TRBJ1-4; TRBD1 might be the D (5 bases). Germline CDR1 and CDR2: GTSNPN and SVGIG (reference sequence). Trimming took 1 base from V and 7 from J, leaving 13 bases between them. The CDR3 is made up of 14 amino acids.

The rearrangement uses TRBV5-1 and TRBJ2-1, with D perhaps given as TRBD1 or TRBD2 (5 bases each). V shed 0 bases and J shed 7 bases, with 20 bases lying between them. This CDR3 has 17 residues. The germline gives CDR1 SGHRS, CDR2 YFSETQ. Here the CDR3 reads CASSLGGGSAYRNEQFF. The CDR3 nucleotides are TGCGCCAGCAGCTTGGGGGGCGGTAGCGCCTATCGGAATGAGCAGTTCTTC.